The rows below give T cell receptor beta chains drawn from one sample of a study of immune heterogeneity within non-small cell lung tumors. TCRdb re-analysed the multiplex PCR reads in MiXCR, keeping a single row per CDR3 protein. This sample has about 1,900 distinct CDR3 sequences, with 45% found just once. Sequencing used lung tumor tissue. The receptors stem from an older man with non-small cell lung cancer. Both conserved end residues are part of each CDR3. The D gene is left open where the match is weak. Clone size is not always given. Where it is, it says once, few, many or a class for expanded clones.

TRBJ1-2	13	few	TRBV7-6	TRBD1	CASSPTGVDGYTF	TGTGCCAGCAGCCCGACAGGGGTTGATGGCTACACCTTC
TRBJ2-2	15	few	TRBV4-2	TRBD2	CASSQSSGSAGELFF	TGTGCCAGCAGCCAAAGTAGCGGGAGCGCCGGGGAGCTGTTTTTT
TRBJ2-7	13	few	TRBV7-6	TRBD1	CASSLTDRDEQYF	TGTGCCAGCAGCTTAACAGACAGGGACGAGCAGTACTTC
TRBJ1-4	17	.	TRBV24-1	.	CATSDGKRRATNEKLFF	TGTGCCACCAGTGATGGAAAGCGACGTGCAACTAATGAAAAACTGTTTTTT
TRBJ2-7	13	.	TRBV19	.	CASSIGLPYEQYF	TGTGCCAGTAGTATCGGCCTTCCCTACGAGCAGTACTTC
TRBJ1-6	13	.	TRBV19	.	CASSRTENSPLHF	TGTGCCAGTAGTAGGACAGAAAATTCACCCCTCCACTTT
TRBJ1-2	16	.	TRBV6-1	.	CASSGTPGRSNYGYTF	TGTGCCAGCAGTGGGACACCGGGACGCTCTAACTATGGCTACACCTTC
TRBJ1-5	13	few	TRBV5-8	.	CASSRTGLQPQHF	TGTGCCAGCAGCCGGACGGGGTTACAGCCCCAGCATTTT
TRBJ2-7	13	.	TRBV6-1	.	CASSERPNYEQYF	TGTGCCAGCAGTGAAAGGCCCAACTACGAGCAGTACTTC
TRBJ2-1	14	few	TRBV11-3	.	CASSSQGFYNEQFF	TGTGCCAGCAGCTCGCAGGGGTTCTACAATGAGCAGTTCTTC
TRBJ2-1	13	.	TRBV29-1	.	CSASGLAYNEQFF	TGCAGCGCTTCCGGGCTAGCCTACAATGAGCAGTTCTTC
TRBJ2-5	16	once	TRBV4-1	TRBD2	CASSDGAGVNQETQYF	TGCGCCAGCAGTGATGGAGCGGGAGTTAATCAAGAGACCCAGTACTTC
TRBJ2-1	14	.	TRBV6-2/TRBV6-3	TRBD2	CATLLAGGSNEQFF	TGTGCCACGTTATTAGCGGGAGGAAGCAATGAGCAATTCTTC
TRBJ1-2	14	.	TRBV6-1	TRBD1	CATSRQGGNYGYTF	TGTGCCACCTCTCGACAGGGTGGGAACTATGGCTACACCTTC
TRBJ1-5	15	.	TRBV18	.	CASSPRGVGNQPQHF	TGTGCCAGCTCACCACGAGGGGTTGGCAATCAGCCCCAGCATTTT
TRBJ2-7	15	few	TRBV20-1	TRBD2	CSATSLAGDTYEQYF	TGCAGTGCTACCTCACTAGCGGGAGATACCTACGAGCAGTACTTC
TRBJ1-6	15	.	TRBV6-2/TRBV6-3	TRBD1	CASSVQGQAYSPLHF	TGTGCCAGCAGTGTACAGGGACAGGCCTATTCACCCCTCCACTTT
TRBJ2-7	19	.	TRBV6-1	.	CASSEERQGYETSSYEQYF	TGTGCCAGCAGTGAAGAGAGGCAGGGGTACGAAACTAGCTCCTACGAGCAGTACTTC
TRBJ2-3	14	.	TRBV6-9	.	CASSYGQGGDTQYF	TGTGCCAGCAGTTATGGGCAGGGTGGAGATACGCAGTATTTT
TRBJ2-3	13	.	TRBV11-2	.	CASSRVGTDTQYF	TGTGCCAGCAGCCGAGTTGGCACAGATACGCAGTATTTT
TRBJ1-2	15	.	TRBV18	TRBD1	CASSPVDRGYYGYTF	TGTGCCAGCTCACCAGTGGACAGGGGGTACTATGGCTACACCTTC
TRBJ2-1	16	few	TRBV19	TRBD2	CASSQLAGGPYGEQFF	TGTGCCAGTAGCCAACTAGCGGGAGGTCCTTATGGTGAGCAGTTCTTC
TRBJ1-2	13	.	TRBV27	.	CTSSFLGSYGYTF	TGTACCAGCAGTTTTCTGGGGTCCTATGGCTACACCTTC
TRBJ2-7	14	.	TRBV2	.	CASSVDQDSYEQYF	TGTGCCAGCAGTGTGGACCAAGACTCCTACGAGCAGTACTTC
TRBJ1-6	16	.	TRBV6-2/TRBV6-3	.	CASSYSTDPFFRTLHF	TGTGCCAGCAGTTACTCGACGGATCCCTTCTTTCGGACCCTCCACTTT
TRBJ2-5	14	.	TRBV7-2	TRBD2	CASSRLAGEETQYF	TGTGCCAGCAGCCGGCTAGCGGGAGAAGAGACCCAGTACTTC
TRBJ2-2	14	few	TRBV2	.	CASSVIIGTGELFF	TGTGCCAGCAGTGTTATAATCGGGACCGGGGAGCTGTTTTTT
TRBJ1-2	13	.	TRBV19	.	CASSISTGGVYTF	TGTGCCAGTAGTATATCGACCGGGGGAGTCTACACCTTC
TRBJ2-7	15	few	TRBV10-1	.	CASSELNRDLYEQYF	TGCGCCAGCAGTGAATTAAACAGGGACCTTTACGAGCAGTACTTC
TRBJ1-3	14	.	TRBV7-8	.	CASSLGGLGNTIYF	TGTGCCAGCAGCTTAGGAGGGCTTGGAAACACCATATATTTT
TRBJ2-5	16	.	TRBV20-1	TRBD2	CSARSFREVLQETQYF	TGCAGTGCTAGATCCTTCCGGGAGGTTCTCCAAGAGACCCAGTACTTC
TRBJ2-3	17	.	TRBV20-1	TRBD1	CSAETPGQRMGSDTQYF	TGCAGTGCTGAGACTCCGGGACAGAGGATGGGATCGGATACGCAGTATTTT
TRBJ2-1	15	.	TRBV6-5	.	CASSYEDYRYNEQFF	TGTGCCAGCAGTTACGAGGACTACCGATACAATGAGCAGTTCTTC
TRBJ1-6	17	.	TRBV6-2/TRBV6-3	.	CASSATTSKGLHSPLHF	TGTGCCAGCAGTGCAACGACAAGTAAGGGCCTTCATTCACCCCTCCACTTT
TRBJ1-2	12	few	TRBV27	.	CASSLSGNGYTF	TGTGCCAGCAGTTTATCAGGGAATGGCTACACCTTC
TRBJ2-1	13	few	TRBV6-1	.	CASSDFRDNEQFF	TGTGCCAGCAGTGATTTCAGAGACAATGAGCAGTTCTTC
TRBJ1-6	16	few	TRBV6-1	.	CASSEAPGGVNSPLHF	TGTGCCAGCAGTGAAGCACCGGGGGGAGTGAATTCACCCCTCCACTTT
TRBJ1-1	12	.	TRBV7-9	.	CASTLGDTEAFF	TGTGCCAGCACCTTGGGGGACACTGAAGCTTTCTTT
TRBJ2-3	18	.	TRBV24-1	TRBD2	CATSDSRLAEFDTDTQYF	TGTGCCACCAGTGACTCTCGACTAGCGGAGTTTGACACAGATACGCAGTATTTT
TRBJ1-2	14	.	TRBV6-1	TRBD1	CASSRQGGMDGYTF	TGTGCCAGCAGTAGACAGGGGGGCATGGATGGCTACACCTTC
TRBJ2-7	17	.	TRBV4-2	.	CASSQDLRGTVSYEQYF	TGTGCCAGCAGCCAAGATCTAAGGGGGACGGTCTCCTACGAGCAGTACTTC
TRBJ2-7	17	.	TRBV28	TRBD2	CASSLSGLAGVSYEQYF	TGTGCCAGCAGTTTATCAGGACTAGCGGGGGTTTCCTACGAGCAGTACTTC
TRBJ2-7	13	.	TRBV11-3	.	CSSSFLESYEQYF	TGTTCCAGCAGCTTTCTTGAGAGCTACGAGCAGTACTTC
TRBJ2-7	14	.	TRBV6-1	.	CASSARDSLYEQYF	TGTGCCAGCAGTGCCCGGGACTCCCTCTACGAGCAGTACTTC
TRBJ1-3	14	.	TRBV6-2/TRBV6-3	.	CASSRQHSGNTIYF	TGTGCCAGCAGTCGACAGCACTCTGGAAACACCATATATTTT
TRBJ2-1	13	.	TRBV12-3/TRBV12-4	.	CASSLIRGDEQFF	TGTGCCAGCAGTTTAATACGCGGCGATGAGCAGTTCTTC
TRBJ2-5	13	few	TRBV2	.	CASRSGRGETQYF	TGTGCCAGCAGATCGGGAAGGGGGGAGACCCAGTACTTC
TRBJ2-7	14	.	TRBV27	.	CASSFGGRTYEQYF	TGTGCCAGCAGTTTTGGAGGGAGGACCTACGAGCAGTACTTC